This entry lists 13 T cell receptor beta chains sequenced from one sample in a study of cytomegalovirus exposure and HLA in healthy donors (dated by TCRdb to about 2017). Receptors were amplified or captured by the immunoSEQ multiplex PCR assay. For the multiplex PCR, a mixture combining 60 forward primers for TCR Vbeta segments and 13 reverse primers for TCR Jbeta segments was used. In its TCRdb copy, this immuneACCESS table keeps in-frame sequences only and misses some clones. Where compared with another copy, unresolved V genes explain less than half of these, and the others have no known cause. Per the sample table, the count is about 200,000 clones. Of the sample, about 1% is held by the ten largest clones. Sequenced material: PBMCs. These receptors originate from a girl aged 2 to 9 in good health and CMV-seropositive.

J is TRBJ2-1 and V is TRBV29-1; perhaps TRBD2 as D (5 bases). The CDR3 is 14 amino acids. The germline V gene has CDR1 SQVTM and CDR2 ANQGSEA. Trimming cost V 4 bases and J 4 bases, with 14 bases left between them. The chain's CDR3 is CSVGRLALYNEQFF. Written as DNA, the CDR3 is TGCAGCGTTGGGAGGCTAGCCCTATACAATGAGCAGTTCTTC.

V and J are TRBV27 and TRBJ2-2; 9 bases map to TRBD1. The CDR3 totals 15 residues. Germline V gives CDR1 MNHEY, CDR2 SMNVEV (reference sequence). Trimming cost V 5 bases and J 3 bases; bases outside gene matches: 4. CDR3: CASSGTGRHTGELFF. CDR3 nucleotide sequence: TGTGCCAGCAGTGGGACAGGGCGTCACACCGGGGAGCTGTTTTTT.

Note on this clone: At one end, the junction sequence differs from germline, possibly due to a read error. The V and J genes are TRBV29-1 and TRBJ2-7, with 7 bases matching TRBD1. This CDR3 contains 13 residues. Germline loops: CDR1 SQVTM, CDR2 ANQGSEA. The CDR3 is CSGEQGIDGEQYF. In DNA form, the CDR3 reads TGCAGCGGTGAACAGGGGATTGATGGCGAGCAGTACTTC.

This sequence joins TRBV2 and TRBJ2-7; TRBD1 matches 7 bases. The germline V gene encodes CDR1 SNHLY and CDR2 FYNNEI. The CDR3 sequence is 15 residues long. V lost 2 bases and J lost 2; bases outside the gene matches: 6. CDR3 DNA: TGTGCCAGCAGTGAACCGACAGGGTCTCCCTACGAGCAGTACTTC. It codes for CASSEPTGSPYEQYF.

This sequence joins TRBV7-2 and TRBJ2-7; the match to TRBD2 covers 7 bases. From germline, CDR1 is SGHTA and CDR2 FQGNSA. Trimming removed 2 bases from V and 2 bases from J; junction bases left unmatched: 3. The CDR3 is 14 residues long. DNA of the CDR3: TGTGCCAGCAGCTTAAGCGGGGCCACCTACGAGCAGTACTTC. This sequence encodes CASSLSGATYEQYF.

The V and J genes are TRBV30 and TRBJ2-1, with D possibly TRBD2 on 6 matching bases. V was clipped by 4 bases and J by 1 base, with 23 bases between them. The CDR3 loop spans 18 amino acids. The germline CDR1 and CDR2 sequences are GTSNPN and SVGIG (reference sequence). CDR3 in amino acids: CAWKEGRKGRGSYNEQFF. The CDR3 coding sequence is TGTGCCTGGAAGGAAGGGAGAAAGGGTCGGGGGTCCTACAATGAGCAGTTCTTC.

The chain has TRBV4-1 and TRBJ2-7, with 9 bases identical to TRBD2. With 3 bases clipped from V and 0 bases from J, the junction kept 6 bases outside the gene matches. The CDR3 length is 16 residues. Germline loops: CDR1 MGHRA, CDR2 YSYEKL. CDR3 amino acids: CASSQGLAPFSYEQYF. DNA of the CDR3: TGCGCCAGCAGCCAGGGACTAGCACCTTTCTCCTACGAGCAGTACTTC.

This chain joins TRBV11-2 and TRBJ2-2, with 10 bases that match TRBD1. The CDR3 is 16 residues long. Per germline, CDR1 SGHAT and CDR2 FQNNGV. The ends lost 3 bases at V and 7 bases at J; junction bases unmatched: 8. CDR3 sequence: CASSLPDRGRNGELFF. The CDR3 DNA reads TGTGCCAGCAGCTTGCCCGACAGGGGGCGGAACGGGGAGCTGTTTTTT.

The V gene is TRBV5-5, the J gene TRBJ1-3, with TRBD1 matching 7 bases. The length of the CDR3 is 15 residues. Germline trimming cut 4 bases from V and 3 bases from J; bases unmatched to any gene: 7. Germline loops: CDR1 SGHKS, CDR2 YYEKEE (reference sequence). DNA for the CDR3: TGTGCCAGCAGCCTCTACAGGGGTAGTGGAAACACCATATATTTT. This codes for CASSLYRGSGNTIYF.

V is TRBV5-4 and J is TRBJ2-7, with D tentatively TRBD2 (5 bases). Germline CDR1 and CDR2: SGHNT and YYREEE (reference sequence). V was pared by 0 bases and J by 3 bases, with 10 bases between. There are 14 residues in the CDR3. The CDR3 region has the DNA TGTGCCAGCAGCTTGGTGGAGGATATCTACGAGCAGTACTTC. Translation: CASSLVEDIYEQYF.

The V gene is TRBV2, the J gene TRBJ1-1; maybe TRBD1 (6 bases). The germline gives CDR1 SNHLY, CDR2 FYNNEI. CDR3 length: 17 amino acids. V was clipped by 2 bases and J by 0 bases, with 16 bases between them. CDR3 protein: CASSEPKGVKMNTEAFF. The CDR3 nucleotides read TGTGCCAGCAGTGAACCCAAGGGGGTAAAAATGAACACTGAAGCTTTCTTT.

The chain joins TRBV19 to TRBJ1-5; 12 positions agree with TRBD1. The CDR3 has 15 amino acids. Looked up from germline, CDR1 is LNHDA and CDR2 is SQIVND (reference sequence). J lost 7 bases, V lost 4 bases, and 5 bases had no gene match. In nucleotides, the CDR3 is TGTGCCAGTAGTAAGGAGGGACAGGGGGCACAGCCCCAGCATTTT. Encoded protein: CASSKEGQGAQPQHF.

The V and J genes are TRBV5-1 and TRBJ1-2, with TRBD1 matching 7 bases. The CDR3 loop spans 14 amino acids. V lost 4 bases and J lost 2; bases outside the gene matches: 5. The germline V gene has CDR1 SGHRS and CDR2 YFSETQ. CDR3 in amino acids: CASSPRDSNYGYTF. CDR3 nucleotides: TGCGCCAGCAGCCCCCGGGACAGCAACTATGGCTACACCTTC.